This T cell receptor (beta chain) was retrieved from a study of shared clonotypes between healthy human individuals. General study results and limits: When compared with the clonotypes that were shared by all four sorted-subset donors, the non-shared clonotypes turned out to have lower generation probabilities. About 5% was the fraction of naive CD4 clonotypes found shared across several donors.

In the case of this clone: Its antigen is unknown.

None of the donors, who were healthy HIV-negative adults, had recently had acute infections or vaccinations. Only Caucasian adults living in Nashville, Tennessee made up the donor group. CDR1 DFQATT and CDR2 SNEGSKA come from the germline V gene (reference sequence). The V end was cut by 4 bases, the J end by 8 bases, with 9 bases between. The CDR3 has 11 residues. This table comes from immunoSEQ multiplex PCR, and its TCRdb copy is limited to in-frame clones, with some not included. The data show about 960,000 clones, less than 85% seen once. The TCR comes from a man in his late teens or twenties in good health. The chain links TRBV20-1 to TRBJ2-1; D is possibly TRBD2 (5 bases). The sequenced material came from memory CD4+ T cells sorted from blood. Subset meaning: CD45RA-negative fraction. CDR3 region: CSATPEDEQFF. The CDR3 DNA follows: TGCAGTGCTACCCCGGAGGATGAGCAGTTCTTC.